A selection of T cell receptor beta chains follows, all from one sample in a study of blood T cell repertoires in COVID-19. Sequencing was performed with immunoSEQ multiplex PCR; in TCRdb, only in-frame clones are kept and a portion is missing. There are 250,000 or so clones in the sample; approximately 82% occur only once, and 1.5% to 2% lies in the top ten. Source material: peripheral blood. The source of these receptors is a woman of 80 years or more with acute or convalescent COVID-19. Each CDR3 is given with its conserved first and last residue. The order of the fields is D gene, V gene, clone size, J gene, CDR3 DNA, CDR3 protein. A D gene is named only where the DNA matches it firmly. For some rows the clone size is stated as once, few or many, or as a class when expanded; others skip it.

d_call: .
v_call: TRBV28
clone_size: .
j_call: TRBJ2-1
cdr3_nt: TGTGCCAGCAGCAGGGACACCAATGAGCAGTTCTTC
cdr3_aa: CASSRDTNEQFF

d_call: .
v_call: TRBV19
clone_size: .
j_call: TRBJ1-5
cdr3_nt: TGTGCCAGTAGTGGGGGCTGGGGCTTCAATCAGCCCCAGCATTTT
cdr3_aa: CASSGGWGFNQPQHF

d_call: .
v_call: TRBV5-6
clone_size: .
j_call: TRBJ2-2
cdr3_nt: TGTGCCAGCAGCTTTTCAGGGGTTCGCACCGGGGAGCTGTTTTTT
cdr3_aa: CASSFSGVRTGELFF

d_call: .
v_call: TRBV28
clone_size: .
j_call: TRBJ1-2
cdr3_nt: TGTGCCAGCAGAGTTCCCCGGACTTTACTATCCTATGGCTACACCTTC
cdr3_aa: CASRVPRTLLSYGYTF

d_call: TRBD1
v_call: TRBV28
clone_size: .
j_call: TRBJ2-1
cdr3_nt: TGTGCCAGCAGTTTACTTCGGACAGGACATAGGAACAATGAGCAGTTCTTC
cdr3_aa: CASSLLRTGHRNNEQFF

d_call: .
v_call: TRBV2
clone_size: .
j_call: TRBJ2-5
cdr3_nt: TGTGCCAGCCGTCTGAGGTCGGGAGTCGAGACCCAGTACTTC
cdr3_aa: CASRLRSGVETQYF

d_call: .
v_call: TRBV7-2
clone_size: .
j_call: TRBJ1-3
cdr3_nt: TGTGCCAGCAGCCCCCGTCTAGCCTCTGGAAACACCATATATTTT
cdr3_aa: CASSPRLASGNTIYF

d_call: TRBD1
v_call: TRBV30
clone_size: .
j_call: TRBJ2-7
cdr3_nt: TGTGCCTGGGACAGGGACCTCGGGGAGCAGTACTTC
cdr3_aa: CAWDRDLGEQYF

d_call: .
v_call: TRBV7-2
clone_size: .
j_call: TRBJ2-7
cdr3_nt: TGTGCCAGCAGCTTAGCGGCAGACGGACGGGGAATGGGCGAGCAGTACTTC
cdr3_aa: CASSLAADGRGMGEQYF

d_call: TRBD2
v_call: TRBV19
clone_size: once
j_call: TRBJ2-7
cdr3_nt: TGTGCCAGTAGTATAGACGAGCGGGGGCGGTCGAAGCAGTACTTC
cdr3_aa: CASSIDERGRSKQYF

d_call: TRBD2
v_call: TRBV11-2
clone_size: .
j_call: TRBJ2-3
cdr3_nt: TGTGCCAGCAGCTCGGGACTAGCGCGAAGCACAGATACGCAGTATTTT
cdr3_aa: CASSSGLARSTDTQYF

d_call: TRBD2
v_call: TRBV9
clone_size: .
j_call: TRBJ2-3
cdr3_nt: TGTGCCAGCAGCGTAGTAGCGGGGGGCTTTGGAGATACGCAGTATTTT
cdr3_aa: CASSVVAGGFGDTQYF

d_call: .
v_call: TRBV12-5
clone_size: .
j_call: TRBJ1-2
cdr3_nt: TGTGCTAGTGGAAAGAACAGTGCCTATGGCTACACCTTC
cdr3_aa: CASGKNSAYGYTF

d_call: TRBD1
v_call: TRBV15
clone_size: .
j_call: TRBJ2-5
cdr3_nt: TGTGCCACCAGGGGACAGGGAATGGAGACCCAGTACTTC
cdr3_aa: CATRGQGMETQYF

d_call: .
v_call: TRBV4-3
clone_size: .
j_call: TRBJ1-1
cdr3_nt: TGCGCCAGCAGCCAAGATTTGGTCAGTTTGAACACTGAAGCTTTCTTT
cdr3_aa: CASSQDLVSLNTEAFF

d_call: TRBD1
v_call: TRBV5-1
clone_size: .
j_call: TRBJ2-5
cdr3_nt: TGCGCCAGCAGCGCAGGGGGACCAGAGACCCAGTACTTC
cdr3_aa: CASSAGGPETQYF

d_call: TRBD1
v_call: TRBV9
clone_size: .
j_call: TRBJ1-2
cdr3_nt: TGTGCCAGCAGCCTAGACAGGGGGAACTATGGCTACACCTTC
cdr3_aa: CASSLDRGNYGYTF

d_call: TRBD1
v_call: TRBV19
clone_size: .
j_call: TRBJ1-2
cdr3_nt: TGTGCCAGTACTAACCGGGACAGGGCGAGTGGGCTATGGGGCTACACCTTC
cdr3_aa: CASTNRDRASGLWGYTF

d_call: TRBD1
v_call: TRBV9
clone_size: .
j_call: TRBJ1-1
cdr3_nt: TGTGCCAGCAGCGCACTACAGGGGGCTGCCACTGAAGCTTTCTTT
cdr3_aa: CASSALQGAATEAFF

d_call: .
v_call: TRBV5-1
clone_size: .
j_call: TRBJ2-3
cdr3_nt: TGCGCCAGCAGGCCCGGGACATCCCGCACAGATACGCAGTATTTT
cdr3_aa: CASRPGTSRTDTQYF

d_call: TRBD1
v_call: TRBV7-9
clone_size: .
j_call: TRBJ1-6
cdr3_nt: TGTGCCAGCAGCTCGGGACAGGGGAATTCACCCCTCCACTTT
cdr3_aa: CASSSGQGNSPLHF

d_call: .
v_call: TRBV10-2
clone_size: .
j_call: TRBJ1-2
cdr3_nt: TGCGCCAGCAGCGGGGGGGCAGGGGCCGCAATTAGGGGTGGCTACACCTTC
cdr3_aa: CASSGGAGAAIRGGYTF

d_call: .
v_call: TRBV7-3
clone_size: few
j_call: TRBJ2-2
cdr3_nt: TGTGCCAGCAGCTTAAATAGTGCCACCGGGGAGCTGTTTTTT
cdr3_aa: CASSLNSATGELFF

d_call: .
v_call: TRBV19
clone_size: .
j_call: TRBJ2-3
cdr3_nt: TGTGCCAGTAGTGTACCCGGAGATACGCAGTATTTT
cdr3_aa: CASSVPGDTQYF

d_call: .
v_call: TRBV12-5
clone_size: few
j_call: TRBJ2-7
cdr3_nt: TGTGCTAGTGGTGCCGAGGCGAGCTCCTACGAGCAGTACTTC
cdr3_aa: CASGAEASSYEQYF

d_call: TRBD2
v_call: TRBV6-4
clone_size: .
j_call: TRBJ2-3
cdr3_nt: TGTGCCAGCAGTACCGTCGGCCTGGGCACCGGCGGGAGGGATACGCAGTATTTT
cdr3_aa: CASSTVGLGTGGRDTQYF

d_call: TRBD1
v_call: TRBV28
clone_size: .
j_call: TRBJ2-7
cdr3_nt: TGTGCCAGCAGGACAGGGGGCGCGGGCTACGAGCAGTACTTC
cdr3_aa: CASRTGGAGYEQYF

d_call: .
v_call: TRBV7-3
clone_size: .
j_call: TRBJ2-5
cdr3_nt: TGTGCCAGCAGCTTAAGCGGAAGAGGGGAGACCCAGTACTTC
cdr3_aa: CASSLSGRGETQYF

d_call: .
v_call: TRBV7-3
clone_size: .
j_call: TRBJ2-1
cdr3_nt: TGTGCCAGCAGCTTAGGGACAACCTCCTACAATGAGCAGTTCTTC
cdr3_aa: CASSLGTTSYNEQFF

d_call: .
v_call: TRBV28
clone_size: few
j_call: TRBJ2-7
cdr3_nt: TGTGCCAGCAGTTCATGGAGGGATTGGACCACTAAAGTATACGAGCAGTACTTC
cdr3_aa: CASSSWRDWTTKVYEQYF

d_call: TRBD2
v_call: TRBV10-3
clone_size: .
j_call: TRBJ2-2
cdr3_nt: TGTGCCATCAGTGAGCCCAGCCCCGGGACTACTAACACCGGGGAGCTGTTTTTT
cdr3_aa: CAISEPSPGTTNTGELFF

d_call: .
v_call: TRBV28
clone_size: .
j_call: TRBJ1-2
cdr3_nt: TGTGCCAGCAGCCCTTTTCTTTACAGGGACCCGACATATGGCTACACCTTC
cdr3_aa: CASSPFLYRDPTYGYTF

d_call: .
v_call: TRBV28
clone_size: .
j_call: TRBJ2-1
cdr3_nt: TGTGCCAGCAGTTCAATCCACTACAATGAGCAGTTCTTC
cdr3_aa: CASSSIHYNEQFF

d_call: .
v_call: TRBV5-1
clone_size: .
j_call: TRBJ2-5
cdr3_nt: TGCGCCAGCAGTCCCGGGACCCGGGGGCAAGAGACCCAGTACTTC
cdr3_aa: CASSPGTRGQETQYF

d_call: TRBD1
v_call: TRBV7-7
clone_size: .
j_call: TRBJ1-4
cdr3_nt: TGTGCCAGCAGCTCACAGGGGGCATATAATGAAAAACTGTTTTTT
cdr3_aa: CASSSQGAYNEKLFF

d_call: .
v_call: TRBV11-3
clone_size: .
j_call: TRBJ2-5
cdr3_nt: TGTGCCAGCAGCTTTAGGGCGGACTTAACAGAGACCCAGTACTTC
cdr3_aa: CASSFRADLTETQYF

d_call: .
v_call: TRBV5-1
clone_size: .
j_call: TRBJ1-2
cdr3_nt: TGCGCCAGCAGCTTGGCCAGGGGTGCCAACTATGGCTACACCTTC
cdr3_aa: CASSLARGANYGYTF

d_call: .
v_call: TRBV5-6
clone_size: .
j_call: TRBJ2-2
cdr3_nt: TGTGCCAGCAGCTCGGGGTTTACCGGGGAGCTGTTTTTT
cdr3_aa: CASSSGFTGELFF

d_call: .
v_call: TRBV2
clone_size: .
j_call: TRBJ2-7
cdr3_nt: TGTGCCAGCATGGAGAGTTACGAGCAGTACTTC
cdr3_aa: CASMESYEQYF

d_call: TRBD2
v_call: TRBV9
clone_size: .
j_call: TRBJ2-3
cdr3_nt: TGTGCCAGCAGCGACCCGGGACTAGCGCACACAGATACGCAGTATTTT
cdr3_aa: CASSDPGLAHTDTQYF

d_call: TRBD2
v_call: TRBV5-1
clone_size: .
j_call: TRBJ2-2
cdr3_nt: TGCGCCAGCAACACGGGACTAGCGGGGGCCCTCAACACCGGGGAGCTGTTTTTT
cdr3_aa: CASNTGLAGALNTGELFF

d_call: .
v_call: TRBV2
clone_size: .
j_call: TRBJ2-5
cdr3_nt: TGTGCCAGCTTGGCGGGCTCAGAGGAGACCCAGTACTTC
cdr3_aa: CASLAGSEETQYF

d_call: TRBD2
v_call: TRBV7-3
clone_size: few
j_call: TRBJ2-1
cdr3_nt: TGTGCCAGCAGCTTCGTTTCGGTAGCGGGCTCCTACAATGAGCAGTTCTTC
cdr3_aa: CASSFVSVAGSYNEQFF

d_call: TRBD1
v_call: TRBV6-2/TRBV6-3
clone_size: .
j_call: TRBJ1-1
cdr3_nt: TGTGCCAGCAGTTACTCTGACAGGGTCACTGAAGCTTTCTTT
cdr3_aa: CASSYSDRVTEAFF

d_call: TRBD2
v_call: TRBV7-2
clone_size: .
j_call: TRBJ2-5
cdr3_nt: TGTGCCAGCAGCCCGGACCTGAGCGGGAGGGGAGAGACCCAGTACTTC
cdr3_aa: CASSPDLSGRGETQYF

d_call: TRBD2
v_call: TRBV6-2/TRBV6-3
clone_size: .
j_call: TRBJ2-1
cdr3_nt: TGTGCCAGCAGCCCGACGGGACTAGCGGGAGTGTACAATGAGCAGTTCTTC
cdr3_aa: CASSPTGLAGVYNEQFF

d_call: TRBD2
v_call: TRBV7-9
clone_size: .
j_call: TRBJ2-1
cdr3_nt: TGTGCCAGCAGCCGAGGACTAGCGGGAGGGAACTACAATGAGCAGTTCTTC
cdr3_aa: CASSRGLAGGNYNEQFF